One TCR beta chain is described in this entry. What it binds is not known. This record belongs to a study of T-cell memory formation after mild COVID-19. In the study overall: In these data, TCR clusters were largely donor specific.

The germline CDR1 and CDR2 sequences are SNHLY and FYNNEI. The V end was cut by 3 bases, the J end by 6 bases, with 5 bases between. The CDR3 loop spans 11 amino acids. cDNA libraries for TCR alpha and TCR beta, carrying sample barcodes and UMIs, came from 5'RACE with constant-segment primers. TCRdb analysed the 5' RACE reads with MiXCR anew, one entry per CDR3 protein. Of hundreds of thousands of distinct CDR3 sequences listed, roughly an eighth are singletons. Notes on the study in general: Confirmation was lacking for SARS-CoV-2 specificity of second-wave clones that peaked on day 37.

The sample consisted of PBMCs or a T cell subset sorted from them (not recorded which). The chain has TRBV2 and TRBJ1-1; D gene ambiguous. This sequence originates from a man younger than 35 who had mild COVID-19 (a few samples of this study predate the infection). Cell type and time point are not known. The CDR3 region is CASSEHPEAFF. CDR3 bases: TGTGCCAGCAGTGAGCACCCTGAAGCTTTCTTT. Looking up the rest from reference TRBV2 and TRBJ1-1 gives the full variable domain: EPEVTQTPSHQVTQMGQEVILRCVPISNHLYFYWYRQILGQKVEFLVSFYNNEISEKSEIFDDQFSVERPDGSNFTLKIRSTKLEDSAMYFCASSEHPEAFFGQGTRLTVV.